These 20 T cell receptor beta chains share one sample of origin, sequenced in a study of monozygotic twins with cystic fibrosis. TCRdb's table, derived via immunoSEQ multiplex PCR, lists solely in-frame clones and lacks some. This table has 30,000 to 45,000 clones, approximately 80% appearing once. Sequencing was performed on blood. The receptors stem from a girl between 2 and 10 years old with cystic fibrosis.

The chain links TRBV27 to TRBJ1-6; weak D call: TRBD1 (5 bases). The germline V and J ends were trimmed by 6 bases and 2 bases, with 8 bases remaining between them. Germline V gene sequence: CDR1 MNHEY, CDR2 SMNVEV (reference sequence). CDR3 size: 14 residues. CDR3: CASRPGTYNSPLHF. The CDR3 DNA sequence: TGTGCCAGCAGGCCAGGGACCTATAATTCACCCCTCCACTTT.

The chain joins TRBV18 to TRBJ1-4; no reliable D call. The ends were cut back, 2 bases at V and 8 bases at J, with 9 bases in the middle. CDR3 length: 13 residues. Germline CDR1 KGHSH, CDR2 LQKENI. The CDR3 sequence is CASSPGEREKLFF. Here the CDR3 DNA reads TGTGCCAGCTCACCAGGGGAAAGGGAAAAACTGTTTTTT.

V and J are TRBV5-1 and TRBJ2-3; D may be TRBD2 (6 bases). The CDR3 length is 15 residues. CDR1 SGHRS and CDR2 YFSETQ come from the germline V gene. Trimming removed 4 bases at V and 3 bases at J, with 15 bases between. CDR3 sequence: CASSLGGGTTDTQYF. The CDR3 DNA follows: TGCGCCAGCAGCCTGGGAGGTGGGACTACAGATACGCAGTATTTT.

This clone was recorded once. The genes are TRBV29-1 and TRBJ2-7; tentatively, D is TRBD1 or TRBD2 (5 bases each). The V gene's germline CDR1 is SQVTM and CDR2 ANQGSEA. Trimming stripped 4 bases from V and 4 bases from J, with 11 bases between. CDR3 length equals 12 residues. The CDR3 reads CSVGGLSYEQYF. The CDR3 DNA is TGCAGCGTTGGGGGGTTGAGTTACGAGCAGTACTTC.

J is TRBJ2-7 and V is TRBV7-9; D not resolved. CDR1 is SEHNR, CDR2 FQNEAQ, per germline (reference sequence). The CDR3 runs to 14 residues. Trimming cost V 3 bases and J 1 base, with 10 bases left between them. Here the CDR3 DNA reads TGTGCCAGCAGCTTCCCGCCAGAGTCCTACGAGCAGTACTTC. Amino acids: CASSFPPESYEQYF.

The V and J genes are TRBV4-2 and TRBJ2-3, with 8 bases aligning to TRBD2. The CDR3 covers 16 residues. V trimming: 0 bases; J trimming: 5 bases; junction bases outside the gene matches: 7. Germline lookup yields CDR1 LGHNA and CDR2 YNFKEQ. The CDR3 loop is CASSQDPGTSRDTQYF. CDR3 bases: TGTGCCAGCAGCCAAGATCCCGGGACTAGTAGAGATACGCAGTATTTT.

The V call is TRBV9, the J call TRBJ2-7; the match to TRBD2 covers 11 bases. This CDR3 is built from 15 residues. V shed 0 bases, J shed 2 bases, and the junction held 1 base outside the gene matches. Looked up from germline, CDR1 is SGDLS and CDR2 is YYNGEE. This CDR3 reads CASSVGSGGAYEQYF. CDR3 DNA: TGTGCCAGCAGCGTAGGTAGCGGGGGGGCCTACGAGCAGTACTTC.

The chain employs TRBV2 and TRBJ2-7; D is unresolved. There are 11 residues in the CDR3. Germline lookup yields CDR1 SNHLY and CDR2 FYNNEI. Trimming pared 8 bases from V and 3 bases from J, leaving 8 bases between. Written as DNA, the CDR3 is TGTGCCAGCTCACCGATCTACGAGCAGTACTTC. This translates into CASSPIYEQYF.

The DNA of the CDR3 is TGTGCCAGCAGCTTGCGACCCCTGGGGACAGATACGCAGTATTTT. Encoded protein: CASSLRPLGTDTQYF. The chain is built from TRBV5-4 and TRBJ2-3; D not certain. The germline V gene has CDR1 SGHNT and CDR2 YYREEE (reference sequence). The V end lost 1 base, the J end lost 3 bases, and 12 bases lay between the germline ends. This CDR3 spans 15 amino acids.

The rearrangement uses TRBV13 and TRBJ2-5; 8 bases map to TRBD2. The germline V gene encodes CDR1 PRHDT and CDR2 FYEKMQ (reference sequence). J lost 3 bases, V lost 1 base, and 10 bases had no gene match. This CDR3 has 17 residues. In nucleotides, the CDR3 is TGTGCCAGCAGCTTAGCGGCAGCGGGGGTTCTTAAAGAGACCCAGTACTTC. Translating it yields CASSLAAAGVLKETQYF. The full variable domain, completed using reference TRBV13 and TRBJ2-5, is AAGVIQSPRHLIKEKRETATLKCYPIPRHDTVYWYQQGPGQDPQFLISFYEKMQSDKGSIPDRFSAQQFSDYHSELNMSSLELGDSALYFCASSLAAAGVLKETQYFGPGTRLLVL.

The chain couples TRBV7-8 to TRBJ2-7, with D perhaps TRBD1 or TRBD2 (5 bases each). Trimming left V 0 bases short and J 0 bases short, with 9 bases between. Germline-derived CDR1 and CDR2 are SGHVS and FQNEAQ. The CDR3 loop spans 15 amino acids. The CDR3 nucleotides read TGTGCCAGCAGCTTAGCGGGGGATTCCTCCTACGAGCAGTACTTC. This gives the protein CASSLAGDSSYEQYF.

The CDR3 reads CASKHRAPENIQYF. The DNA for the CDR3 is TGTGCCAGCAAACACAGAGCTCCTGAAAACATTCAGTACTTC. This chain connects TRBV19 to TRBJ2-4; no clear D gene. CDR1 is LNHDA and CDR2 is SQIVND in the germline V gene (reference sequence). CDR3 length: 14 residues. The V end was cut by 9 bases, the J end by 5 bases, with 17 bases between.

The chain uses TRBV29-1 and TRBJ1-1; unclear D gene. From germline, CDR1 is SQVTM and CDR2 ANQGSEA. V was trimmed by 7 bases and J by 3 bases, leaving 6 bases between them. This CDR3 spans 10 amino acids. In DNA, the CDR3 is TGCAGCGGCGGGTACACTGAAGCTTTCTTT. This encodes CSGGYTEAFF.

The chain recombines TRBV7-9 with TRBJ1-1; 9 positions agree with TRBD1. The V and J ends lost 3 bases and 7 bases, in that order; junction bases with no gene match: 6. Germline loops: CDR1 SEHNR, CDR2 FQNEAQ (reference sequence). CDR3 length: 14 amino acids. The CDR3 here is CASSFTTGGVEAFF. In nucleotides, the CDR3 is TGTGCCAGCAGCTTCACGACAGGGGGGGTTGAAGCTTTCTTT.

The rearrangement uses TRBV5-4 and TRBJ2-5; D is possibly TRBD1 or TRBD2 (5 bases each). The length of the CDR3 is 14 residues. Looked up from germline, CDR1 is SGHNT and CDR2 is YYREEE (reference sequence). Trimming left V 3 bases short and J 3 bases short, with 12 bases between. The CDR3 DNA is TGTGCCAGCAGCTCTGGGACCTGGGAAGAGACCCAGTACTTC. It encodes CASSSGTWEETQYF.

The chain combines TRBV9 with TRBJ2-4, with 9 bases aligning to TRBD2. CDR3 length equals 12 residues. CDR1 is SGDLS, CDR2 YYNGEE, per germline. Germline trimming cut 4 bases from V and 12 bases from J; bases unmatched to any gene: 5. CDR3 loop: CASSILAGTQYF. CDR3 nucleotides: TGTGCCAGCAGCATTCTAGCGGGGACTCAGTACTTC.

This chain links TRBV30 with TRBJ2-2, with 7 bases that match TRBD2. CDR1 and CDR2 from the germline V gene are GTSNPN and SVGIG (reference sequence). V lost 5 bases, J lost 1 base, and 4 bases stayed unmatched. CDR3 size: 14 residues. CDR3 sequence: CAWSGLVNTGELFF. Written as DNA, the CDR3 is TGTGCCTGGTCCGGACTAGTGAACACCGGGGAGCTGTTTTTT.

The J gene is TRBJ1-3, the V gene TRBV5-6; D is perhaps TRBD1 (6 bases). The CDR3 length is 16 residues. The V end lost 3 bases, the J end lost 0 bases, and 13 bases lay between the germline ends. The germline V gene encodes CDR1 SGHDT and CDR2 YYEEEE. The CDR3 DNA is TGTGCCAGCAGCTGGTCGACAGGTTCCTCTGGAAACACCATATATTTT. It specifies CASSWSTGSSGNTIYF. Based on the CDR3 plus reference TRBV5-6 and TRBJ1-3, the full variable domain is DAGVTQSPTHLIKTRGQQVTLRCSPKSGHDTVSWYQQALGQGPQFIFQYYEEEERQRGNFPDRFSGHQFPNYSSELNVNALLLGDSALYLCASSWSTGSSGNTIYFGEGSWLTVV.

The chain employs TRBV19 and TRBJ2-5, with 10 bases aligning to TRBD2. The CDR3 covers 17 residues. Trimming at V came to 3 bases and at J to 3 bases, leaving 10 bases not matched to a gene. CDR1 LNHDA and CDR2 SQIVND come from the germline V gene (reference sequence). In DNA, the CDR3 is TGTGCCAGTAGTATGGGACTAGCGCCCCGGGCAGAAGAGACCCAGTACTTC. Encoded protein: CASSMGLAPRAEETQYF.

J is TRBJ1-5 and V is TRBV14; 7 bases match TRBD1. CDR1 and CDR2 from the germline V gene are SGHDN and FVKESK. This CDR3 region has 11 residues. The CDR3 bases are TGTCAGGGGGGGTGGAATCAGCCCCAGCATTTT. Its protein product is CQGGWNQPQHF.